This T cell receptor beta chain comes out of a study of identical twins. MiXCR, applied by TCRdb to the 5' RACE reads, yields one record per CDR3 protein. Of some 500,000 distinct CDR3 sequences listed, over 8.5% are singletons. Trimming removed 2 bases from V and 11 bases from J, with 17 bases in between. Germline V CDR1 and CDR2: LGHDT, YNNKEL (reference sequence). The CDR3 is 14 amino acids. This clonotype has a handful of counts. This sample was shared with a second study, whose subject was yellow fever vaccine responses in identical twins. As reported in that work: Reports say the vaccine T cell response in twins looked partly convergent and partly personalized.

Sequencing was done on a sample of PBMCs. The clonotype was recovered from a woman aged 18-29 years in good health. V is TRBV3-1 and J is TRBJ2-3; D assignment may be TRBD1 or TRBD2 (5 bases each). The CDR3 nucleotides read TGTGCCAGCAGCCAAATCGCCGGGACCGGAGTGCAGTATTTT. Translation: CASSQIAGTGVQYF.